The T cell receptor beta chain under discussion was sequenced for a study of PD-1 blockade in classical Hodgkin lymphoma. This table comes from immunoSEQ multiplex PCR, and its TCRdb copy is limited to in-frame clones, with some not included. The table lists tens of thousands of clones, over 75% of them singletons. Time point defined: cycle 4 day 1 (C4D1), after 6 weeks of nivolumab. The patients all showed relapse after autologous stem cell transplantation, while their brentuximab vedotin exposure varied. Thawed PBMCs were the source of CD4+ T cells, purified by magnetic negative selection. In regard to this clone: Its specificity is not known.

Broader study findings: The authors have not defined what causes the repertoire differences, possibly disease activity or prior therapy. Some patients began nivolumab under 1 year after ASCT. These patients were excluded from later analyses. According to reports, newly diagnosed patients had lower baseline TCR diversity than healthy donors, and relapsed/refractory patients had lower baseline TCR diversity still.

The source material was CD4+ T cells from blood, sampled before the fourth cycle of nivolumab. This TCR came from a human donor with classical Hodgkin lymphoma.

CDR3 residues: CASSSLQGARVQPQHF. The CDR3 DNA reads as TGTGCCAGCAGTTCCCTTCAGGGTGCTAGGGTTCAGCCCCAGCATTTT. This rearrangement joins TRBV2 to TRBJ1-5; maybe TRBD1 (5 bases). Trimming removed 5 bases at V and 6 bases at J, with 20 bases between. There are 16 residues in the CDR3. From germline, CDR1 is SNHLY and CDR2 FYNNEI. Full variable domain (missing parts from reference TRBV2 and TRBJ1-5): EPEVTQTPSHQVTQMGQEVILRCVPISNHLYFYWYRQILGQKVEFLVSFYNNEISEKSEIFDDQFSVERPDGSNFTLKIRSTKLEDSAMYFCASSSLQGARVQPQHFGDGTRLSIL.